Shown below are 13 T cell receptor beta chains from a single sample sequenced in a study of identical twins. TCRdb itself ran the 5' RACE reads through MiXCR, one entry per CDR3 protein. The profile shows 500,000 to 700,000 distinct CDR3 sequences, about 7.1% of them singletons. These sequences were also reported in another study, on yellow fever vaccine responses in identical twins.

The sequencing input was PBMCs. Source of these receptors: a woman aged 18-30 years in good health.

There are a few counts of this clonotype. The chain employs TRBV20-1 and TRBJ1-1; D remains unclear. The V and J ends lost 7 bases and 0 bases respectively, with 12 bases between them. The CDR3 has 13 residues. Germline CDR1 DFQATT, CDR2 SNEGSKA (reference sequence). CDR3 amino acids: CSGPLALNTEAFF. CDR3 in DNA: TGCAGTGGCCCCCTGGCCTTGAACACTGAAGCTTTCTTT.

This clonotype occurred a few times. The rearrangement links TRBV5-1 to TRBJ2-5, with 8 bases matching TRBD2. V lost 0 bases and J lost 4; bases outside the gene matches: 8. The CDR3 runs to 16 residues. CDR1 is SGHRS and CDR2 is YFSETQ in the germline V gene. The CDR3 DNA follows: TGCGCCAGCAGCTTGGTGCGGGGGGCCAAAGCAGAGACCCAGTACTTC. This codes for CASSLVRGAKAETQYF.

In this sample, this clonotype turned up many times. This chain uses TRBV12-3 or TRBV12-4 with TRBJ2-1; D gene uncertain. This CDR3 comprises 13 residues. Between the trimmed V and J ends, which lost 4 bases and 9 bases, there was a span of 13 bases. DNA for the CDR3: TGTGCCAGCAGTTACTCCGCTCTCGGTGAGCAGTTCTTC. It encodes CASSYSALGEQFF.

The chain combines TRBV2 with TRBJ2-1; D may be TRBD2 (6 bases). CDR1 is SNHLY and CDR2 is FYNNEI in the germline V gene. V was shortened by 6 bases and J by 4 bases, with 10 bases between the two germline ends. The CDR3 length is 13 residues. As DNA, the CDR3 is TGTGCCAGCAGCCGGGACTTATACAATGAGCAGTTCTTC. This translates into CASSRDLYNEQFF.

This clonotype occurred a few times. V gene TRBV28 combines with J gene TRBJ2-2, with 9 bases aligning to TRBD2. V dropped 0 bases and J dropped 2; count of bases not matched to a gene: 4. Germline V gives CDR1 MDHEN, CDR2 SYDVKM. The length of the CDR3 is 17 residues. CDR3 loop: CASSLWGGTSNTGELFF. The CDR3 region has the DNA TGTGCCAGCAGTTTATGGGGGGGGACTAGCAACACCGGGGAGCTGTTTTTT.

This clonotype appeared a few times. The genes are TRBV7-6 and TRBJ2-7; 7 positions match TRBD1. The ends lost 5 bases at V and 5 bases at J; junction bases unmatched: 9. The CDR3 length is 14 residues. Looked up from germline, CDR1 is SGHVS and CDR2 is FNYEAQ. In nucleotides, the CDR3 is TGTGCCAGCAGCCCACGACAGGGTCGCGACGAGCAGTACTTC. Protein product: CASSPRQGRDEQYF.

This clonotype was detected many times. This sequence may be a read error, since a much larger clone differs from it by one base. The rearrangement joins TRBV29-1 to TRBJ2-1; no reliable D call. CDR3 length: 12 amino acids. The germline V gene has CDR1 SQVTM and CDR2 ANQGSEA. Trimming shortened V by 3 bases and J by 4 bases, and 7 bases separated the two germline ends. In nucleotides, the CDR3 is TGCAGCGTTGATGGGGTATACAATGAGCAGTTCTTC. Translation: CSVDGVYNEQFF.

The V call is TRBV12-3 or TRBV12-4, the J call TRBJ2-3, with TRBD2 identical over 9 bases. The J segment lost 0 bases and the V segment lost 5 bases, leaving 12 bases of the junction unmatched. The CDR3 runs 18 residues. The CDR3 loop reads CASSPIAGVGPSTDTQYF. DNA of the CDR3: TGTGCCAGCAGTCCAATAGCGGGAGTGGGGCCTAGCACAGATACGCAGTATTTT.

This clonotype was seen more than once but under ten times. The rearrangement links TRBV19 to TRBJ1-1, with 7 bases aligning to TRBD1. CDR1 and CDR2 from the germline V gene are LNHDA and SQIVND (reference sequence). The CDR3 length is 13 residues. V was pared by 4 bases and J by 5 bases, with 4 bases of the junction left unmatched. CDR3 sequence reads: CASSNNRGTEAFF. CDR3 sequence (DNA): TGTGCCAGTAGTAATAACAGGGGAACTGAAGCTTTCTTT.

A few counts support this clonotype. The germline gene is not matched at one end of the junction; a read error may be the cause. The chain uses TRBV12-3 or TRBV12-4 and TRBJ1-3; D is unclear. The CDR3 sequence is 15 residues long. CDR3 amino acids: CASSIGIVSGNTIYF. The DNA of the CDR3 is TGTGCCAGCAGCATTGGGATCGTCTCTGGAAATACCATATATTTT.

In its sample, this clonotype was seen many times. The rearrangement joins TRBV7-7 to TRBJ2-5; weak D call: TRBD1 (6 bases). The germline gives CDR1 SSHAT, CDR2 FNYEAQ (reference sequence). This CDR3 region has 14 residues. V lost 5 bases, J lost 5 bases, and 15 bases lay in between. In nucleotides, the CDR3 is TGTGCCAGCAGCGGAAAAGGGGGAATGGAGACCCAGTACTTC. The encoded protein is CASSGKGGMETQYF.

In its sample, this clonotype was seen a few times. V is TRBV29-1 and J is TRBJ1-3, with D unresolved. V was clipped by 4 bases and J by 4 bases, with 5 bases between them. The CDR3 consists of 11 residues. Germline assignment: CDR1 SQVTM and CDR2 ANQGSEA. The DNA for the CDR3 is TGCAGCGTTGCGGGCGGAAACACCATATATTTT. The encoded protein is CSVAGGNTIYF.

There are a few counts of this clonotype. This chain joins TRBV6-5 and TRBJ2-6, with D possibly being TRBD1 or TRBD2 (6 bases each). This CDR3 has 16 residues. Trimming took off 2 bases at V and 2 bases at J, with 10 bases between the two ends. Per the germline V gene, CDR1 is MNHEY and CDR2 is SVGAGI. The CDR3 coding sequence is TGTGCCAGCAGTTACGGTCGGGGGCCTGGGGCCAACGTCCTGACTTTC. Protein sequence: CASSYGRGPGANVLTF.